This paragraph reports one T cell receptor beta chain. The record originates from a study of tissue T cells after allogeneic stem cell transplantation. Assay used: immunoSEQ multiplex PCR; TCRdb lists only in-frame clones, some missing. This sample has 6,000 to 6,500 clones, with nearly 70% found just once. The clonotype comes from a woman between 18 and 50 years old with breast cancer. Sample: tissue from the stomach, taken at autopsy.

The CDR3 DNA is TGTGCCAGCAAACTAGTAGTTTCTGGGACTGAAGCTTTCTTT. Translated: CASKLVVSGTEAFF. The rearrangement joins TRBV7-3 to TRBJ1-1; no clear D. Germline V gene sequence: CDR1 SGHTA, CDR2 FQGTGA. The V and J ends lost 7 bases and 5 bases respectively, with 17 bases between them. The CDR3 extends over 14 amino acids.